These 22 T cell receptor beta chains originate from one sample sequenced in a study of a mutant IDH1 vaccine in newly diagnosed glioma. Their target antigens are unknown. As for time point: week 35, safety follow-up. A single vaccine dose contained 300 ug of mutant IDH1 20-mer peptide, and topical imiquimod was used with it. The method was immunoSEQ multiplex PCR; TCRdb's version includes in-frame clones alone and lacks a portion of them. The sample yields tens of thousands of clones, around 86% seen once. Sequenced material: PBMCs, taken from a glioma patient whose treatment included an IDH1 peptide vaccine. The source of these receptors is a woman in her 40s with glioma. Some clones in this sample may be carry-over from other donors' samples.

This rearrangement joins TRBV4-1 to TRBJ1-4, with D possibly matching TRBD1 (5 bases). In germline, CDR1 is MGHRA, CDR2 YSYEKL. Trimming left V 7 bases short and J 8 bases short, with 26 bases between. The length of the CDR3 is 17 residues. The CDR3 here is CASTASPGGLGREKLFF. The CDR3 DNA follows: TGCGCCAGCACCGCTTCCCCGGGGGGACTGGGGAGAGAAAAACTGTTTTTT.

The chain carries TRBV19 and TRBJ1-5; D gene unclear. The CDR3 loop spans 13 amino acids. The V gene's germline CDR1 is LNHDA and CDR2 SQIVND (reference sequence). Trimming took off 5 bases at V and 1 base at J, with 6 bases between the two ends. The CDR3: CASSWVSNQPQHF. The CDR3 DNA follows: TGTGCCAGTAGTTGGGTAAGCAATCAGCCCCAGCATTTT.

This clone was seen only a few times. The chain is built from TRBV11-2 and TRBJ1-2; D gene unclear. V was shortened by 4 bases and J by 3 bases, with 9 bases between the two germline ends. In germline, CDR1 is SGHAT, CDR2 FQNNGV. CDR3 length: 13 amino acids. DNA for the CDR3: TGTGCCAGCAGCTCCGGGCCCTACTATGGCTACACCTTC. Its translation: CASSSGPYYGYTF.

By frequency in the sample, this clone is medium-sized (0.01 to 0.1%). Other DNA variants within this sample encode the same CDR3. V and J are TRBV29-1 and TRBJ1-5, with D possibly matching TRBD1 (5 bases). V lost 6 bases to trimming and J lost 1 base, with 13 bases between them. Germline V lookup: CDR1 SQVTM, CDR2 ANQGSEA. The CDR3 is 14 residues long. CDR3 DNA sequence: TGCAGCGTAGTTCTGGGGGGAAGCAATCAGCCCCAGCATTTT. Its protein is CSVVLGGSNQPQHF. The full variable domain, completed using reference TRBV29-1 and TRBJ1-5, is SAVISQKPSRDICQRGTSLTIQCQVDSQVTMMFWYRQQPGQSLTLIATANQGSEATYESGFVIDKFPISRPNLTFSTLTVSNMSPEDSSIYLCSVVLGGSNQPQHFGDGTRLSIL.

The chain carries TRBV2 and TRBJ2-1; no clear D. The germline V gene encodes CDR1 SNHLY and CDR2 FYNNEI. V was trimmed by 6 bases and J by 9 bases, leaving 15 bases between them. The CDR3 covers 13 residues. The chain's CDR3 is CASSLPFRVEQFF. CDR3 in DNA: TGTGCCAGCAGCCTTCCATTTCGGGTTGAGCAGTTCTTC.

Only a few counts were recorded for this clone. This chain connects TRBV9 to TRBJ1-2; D not certain. Trimming took off 3 bases at V and 7 bases at J, with 10 bases between the two ends. In germline, CDR1 is SGDLS, CDR2 YYNGEE. The CDR3 covers 12 residues. Here the CDR3 DNA reads TGTGCCAGCAGCGGGACTCATGTTGGCTACACCTTC. Residues: CASSGTHVGYTF.

The chain uses TRBV2 and TRBJ1-5; TRBD1 is a possible D gene (5 bases). Germline V CDR1 and CDR2: SNHLY, FYNNEI. V was shortened by 1 base and J by 4 bases, with 11 bases between the two germline ends. This CDR3 is 15 amino acids long. The CDR3 protein is CASSEEVTVNQPQHF. Here the CDR3 DNA reads TGTGCCAGCAGTGAAGAGGTGACAGTTAATCAGCCCCAGCATTTT.

V gene TRBV2 combines with J gene TRBJ2-7, with D possibly TRBD2 on 6 matching bases. The CDR3 runs to 15 residues. The germline V gene encodes CDR1 SNHLY and CDR2 FYNNEI. V gave up 8 bases and J gave up 3 bases, with 20 bases separating them. The CDR3 DNA sequence: TGTGCCAGCGAAGGGGACTCCCGAATTCACTACGAGCAGTACTTC. As protein: CASEGDSRIHYEQYF.

Details on this clone: The junction does not match germline at one end; this may be a read error. J is TRBJ1-3 and V is TRBV5-4; possible D gene TRBD1, 5 bases. The CDR3 extends over 14 amino acids. CDR1 SGHNT and CDR2 YYREEE come from the germline V gene (reference sequence). Here the CDR3 DNA reads TGTGCCAGCAGCTCCCGATTCGACAGCCAGGGACCACATTTT. Protein sequence: CASSSRFDSQGPHF. Based on the CDR3 plus reference TRBV5-4 and TRBJ1-3, the full variable domain is ETGVTQSPTHLIKTRGQQVTLRCSSQSGHNTVSWYQQALGQGPQFIFQYYREEENGRGNFPPRFSGLQFPNYSSELNVNALELDDSALYLCASSSRFDSQGPHFGEGSWLTVV.

The rearrangement uses TRBV12-5 and TRBJ1-1; the D is unclear. Germline V lookup: CDR1 LGHNT, CDR2 FRNRAP. V was clipped by 9 bases and J by 5 bases, with 13 bases between them. The CDR3 consists of 12 residues. The CDR3 sequence is CASKITDTEAFF. CDR3 coding DNA: TGTGCTAGCAAAATAACTGATACTGAAGCTTTCTTT.

The count of this clone is one. The chain recombines TRBV7-8 with TRBJ2-3; no clear D. CDR1 and CDR2 (germline): SGHVS, FQNEAQ. The CDR3 runs 14 residues. Trimming cost V 0 bases and J 6 bases, with 10 bases left between them. The CDR3 spells CASSLALGSDTQYF. The DNA of the CDR3 is TGTGCCAGCAGCTTAGCGCTCGGGTCCGATACGCAGTATTTT.

This clone occurred a few times. The rearrangement uses TRBV28 and TRBJ1-2; D remains unclear. Trimming cost V 1 base and J 4 bases, with 10 bases left between them. Germline V CDR1 and CDR2: MDHEN, SYDVKM. This CDR3 contains 14 residues. The CDR3 region has the DNA TGTGCCAGCAGTTTATTGGGGATTGCCTATGGCTACACCTTC. Its protein is CASSLLGIAYGYTF.

The genes are TRBV7-2 and TRBJ1-2; TRBD1 agrees at 11 bases. Germline lookup yields CDR1 SGHTA and CDR2 FQGNSA. V lost 1 base, J lost 8 bases, and 0 bases stayed unmatched. There are 13 residues in the CDR3. The CDR3 coding sequence is TGTGCCAGCAGCTTAGGGACAGGGGGCGGCTACACCTTC. Translating it yields CASSLGTGGGYTF.

V and J are TRBV5-4 and TRBJ1-2; 9 bases are a match to TRBD1. V shed 4 bases, J shed 4 bases, and the junction held 11 bases outside the gene matches. Per the germline V gene, CDR1 is SGHNT and CDR2 is YYREEE (reference sequence). The CDR3 sequence is 16 residues long. The CDR3 region is CASSKDRGPDLYGYTF. As DNA, the CDR3 is TGTGCCAGCAGCAAGGACAGGGGCCCGGACCTCTATGGCTACACCTTC.

V is TRBV27 and J is TRBJ2-7; D gene ambiguous. This CDR3 comprises 14 residues. V dropped 2 bases and J dropped 3 bases, with 11 bases sitting between them. Per germline, CDR1 MNHEY and CDR2 SMNVEV (reference sequence). The CDR3 reads CASSLKSPFYEQYF. CDR3 coding DNA: TGTGCCAGCAGTTTAAAGTCTCCATTCTACGAGCAGTACTTC.

The rearrangement links TRBV5-6 to TRBJ2-7, with TRBD2 matching 8 bases. This CDR3 is 16 amino acids long. Germline V gives CDR1 SGHDT, CDR2 YYEEEE. V gave up 0 bases and J gave up 3 bases; unmatched junction bases: 8. The DNA for the CDR3 is TGTGCCAGCAGCTTGGGGGTTGGTAGCGGGAACTACGAGCAGTACTTC. Translating gives CASSLGVGSGNYEQYF.

This clone was found a few times. The V and J genes are TRBV7-2 and TRBJ1-1, with D possibly TRBD1 on 6 matching bases. Germline values: CDR1 SGHTA, CDR2 FQGNSA. The CDR3 totals 15 residues. V was shortened by 4 bases and J by 1 base, with 13 bases between the two germline ends. CDR3 in amino acids: CASSYRTVRNTEAFF. The CDR3 bases are TGTGCCAGCAGCTATAGGACAGTAAGGAACACTGAAGCTTTCTTT.

Here the CDR3 DNA reads TGCGCCAGCAGCACGGGACTAGCCGGGGAGCTGTTTTTT. Translation gives CASSTGLAGELFF. V and J are TRBV4-3 and TRBJ2-2; 8 bases line up with TRBD2. V lost 5 bases to trimming and J lost 6 bases; unmatched junction nucleotides: 2. The CDR3 consists of 13 residues. Germline assignment: CDR1 LGHNA and CDR2 YSLEER.

V gene TRBV6-4 combines with J gene TRBJ2-1; D not certain. V was shortened by 3 bases and J by 9 bases, with 15 bases between the two germline ends. The CDR3 has 14 residues. Germline V gene data show CDR1 as MRHNA and CDR2 as SNTAGT. The chain's CDR3 is CASSEAESIGEQFF. CDR3 coding DNA: TGTGCCAGCAGTGAGGCCGAGTCGATTGGTGAGCAGTTCTTC.

The chain links TRBV19 to TRBJ1-1; 8 bases are a match to TRBD1. The CDR3 extends over 16 amino acids. V gave up 6 bases and J gave up 4 bases; unmatched junction bases: 13. Germline V gene sequence: CDR1 LNHDA, CDR2 SQIVND (reference sequence). CDR3 nucleotides: TGTGCCAGTAGCCCCCGAGCAGGGGGCTGGGGCACTGAAGCTTTCTTT. It translates to CASSPRAGGWGTEAFF.

V and J are TRBV5-6 and TRBJ1-5; D is ambiguous. V shed 0 bases and J shed 1 base, with 5 bases lying between them. The CDR3 is 14 residues long. Germline V gene sequence: CDR1 SGHDT, CDR2 YYEEEE. DNA for the CDR3: TGTGCCAGCAGCTTGGCGGGCAGCAATCAGCCCCAGCATTTT. It translates to CASSLAGSNQPQHF.

This clone showed up just a few times. This rearrangement joins TRBV18 to TRBJ2-7; D unresolved. CDR3 length equals 11 residues. Germline V gene data show CDR1 as KGHSH and CDR2 as LQKENI. Trimming took off 3 bases at V and 6 bases at J, with 6 bases between the two ends. The CDR3 DNA follows: TGTGCCAGCTCACCGGGTGGCGAGCAGTACTTC. Its protein product is CASSPGGEQYF.